These 28 T cell receptor beta chains were all obtained from the same sample, sequenced in a study of blood T cell repertoires in COVID-19. Assay used: immunoSEQ multiplex PCR; TCRdb lists only in-frame clones, some missing. Of tens of thousands of clones detected, approximately 90% appear once; the ten largest clones hold about 15%. Sequencing was performed on peripheral blood. Receptor source: a man aged 65 to 79 with active or convalescent COVID-19.

In this sample, this clone turned up once. The chain's CDR3 is CASSQDSLQPQHF. The CDR3 DNA sequence: TGTGCCAGCAGCCAAGACTCCCTCCAGCCCCAGCATTTT. V and J are TRBV14 and TRBJ1-5, with D unresolved. The CDR3 spans 13 residues. V lost 0 bases and J lost 7, with 7 bases in between. CDR1 is SGHDN and CDR2 is FVKESK in the germline V gene.

Note on this clone: At one end the junction does not follow the germline gene, possibly because of a read error. Distinct nucleotide sequences in the sample also encode this CDR3. This chain joins TRBV9 and TRBJ2-2, with D perhaps TRBD2 (6 bases). Germline CDR1 and CDR2: SGDLS and YYNGEE. This CDR3 region has 17 residues. The CDR3 DNA sequence: TGTGCCAGCAGCGTAGCTGGAGGGCCCGGAAACACCGGGGAGTTGTTTTTT. Protein product: CASSVAGGPGNTGELFF.

The rearrangement uses TRBV5-6 and TRBJ1-5; TRBD1 aligns across 7 bases. The CDR3 runs to 17 residues. The germline gives CDR1 SGHDT, CDR2 YYEEEE. The V gene end was trimmed by 3 bases and the J gene end by 6 bases; junction bases not matched to a gene: 15. Here the CDR3 reads CASSWDSSRRLIQPQHF. The CDR3 bases are TGTGCCAGCAGCTGGGACAGTTCCCGCCGTTTGATTCAGCCCCAGCATTTT. Full variable domain (outside the CDR3, taken from reference TRBV5-6 and TRBJ1-5): DAGVTQSPTHLIKTRGQQVTLRCSPKSGHDTVSWYQQALGQGPQFIFQYYEEEERQRGNFPDRFSGHQFPNYSSELNVNALLLGDSALYLCASSWDSSRRLIQPQHFGDGTRLSIL.

This clone was recorded once. This chain links TRBV3-1 (or the pseudogene TRBV3-2) with TRBJ1-1; no clear D gene. CDR1 and CDR2 from the germline V gene are LGHDT and YNNKEL (reference sequence). The CDR3 is made up of 14 amino acids. Between the trimmed V and J ends, which lost 1 base and 4 bases, there was a span of 10 bases. The CDR3: CASSQVEGVTEAFF. The CDR3 nucleotides read TGTGCCAGCAGCCAAGTTGAGGGTGTCACTGAAGCTTTCTTT.

The chain has TRBV7-2 and TRBJ2-2; 8 bases align to TRBD1. Germline V gene sequence: CDR1 SGHTA, CDR2 FQGNSA. The CDR3 sequence is 15 residues long. J lost 4 bases, V lost 5 bases, and 6 bases had no gene match. The CDR3 reads CASSQSTGGTGELFF. CDR3 DNA: TGTGCCAGCAGCCAAAGCACAGGGGGCACCGGGGAGCTGTTTTTT.

This chain's CDR3 is CAWSFGTVRTDTQYF. The CDR3 DNA follows: TGTGCCTGGAGTTTTGGCACAGTACGCACAGATACGCAGTATTTT. J is TRBJ2-3 and V is TRBV30; D is unclear. CDR3 length: 15 amino acids. V lost 2 bases, J lost 1 base, and 13 bases lay in between. The germline V gene has CDR1 GTSNPN and CDR2 SVGIG (reference sequence).

This chain uses TRBV7-2 with TRBJ2-7, with D possibly TRBD2 on 5 matching bases. Per the germline V gene, CDR1 is SGHTA and CDR2 is FQGNSA. Between the trimmed V and J ends, which lost 5 bases and 4 bases, there was a span of 9 bases. The CDR3 runs 12 residues. The CDR3, as DNA: TGTGCCAGCAGCAGAGGGCCTTACGAGCAGTACTTC. Amino acid sequence: CASSRGPYEQYF.

CDR3 coding DNA: TGTGCCAGCCGCCTCCAGGTGTCGGGCGGGAGGGCCTGTGGCACCGGGGAGCTGTTTTTT. It encodes CASRLQVSGGRACGTGELFF. This chain joins TRBV9 and TRBJ2-2; TRBD2 matches at 9 bases. V lost 7 bases and J lost 4; bases outside the gene matches: 23. The CDR3 extends over 20 amino acids. CDR1 is SGDLS and CDR2 is YYNGEE in the germline V gene.

This clone was found a few times. The V gene is TRBV4-3, the J gene TRBJ2-1; TRBD2 agrees at 8 bases. The V gene end was trimmed by 0 bases and the J gene end by 8 bases; junction bases not matched to a gene: 12. From germline, CDR1 is LGHNA and CDR2 YSLEER. The CDR3 is made up of 17 amino acids. Here the CDR3 DNA reads TGCGCCAGCAGCCAAGATCCGGGACTAGTGGGCCAATATGAGCAGTTCTTC. Protein product: CASSQDPGLVGQYEQFF.

The chain recombines TRBV21-1 with TRBJ1-1; TRBD1 is taken as the D call from the table, unchecked against the DNA. TRBV21-1 is a pseudogene. This CDR3 has 16 residues. The DNA of the CDR3 is TGTGCCCGCACCCTGGTGGGGCGTGATGGGGACACTGAAGCTTTCTTT. Its protein product is CARTLVGRDGDTEAFF.

There are a few counts of this clone. V is TRBV7-8 and J is TRBJ2-5; D uncertain. Germline V gene lookup returns CDR1 SGHVS and CDR2 FQNEAQ. Trimming pared 1 base from V and 3 bases from J, leaving 6 bases between. The CDR3 runs to 13 residues. The CDR3 sequence is CASSLGTKETQYF. CDR3 DNA sequence: TGTGCCAGCAGCTTAGGTACTAAAGAGACCCAGTACTTC. Looking up the rest from reference TRBV7-8 and TRBJ2-5 gives the full variable domain: GAGVSQSPRYKVAKRGQDVALRCDPISGHVSLFWYQQALGQGPEFLTYFQNEAQLDKSGLPSDRFFAERPEGSVSTLKIQRTQQEDSAVYLCASSLGTKETQYFGPGTRLLVL.

V usage is TRBV5-5 and J usage is TRBJ2-5; 9 bases are shared with TRBD2. The CDR3 has 16 amino acids. The V gene end was trimmed by 0 bases and the J gene end by 5 bases; junction bases not matched to a gene: 8. Germline CDR1 SGHKS, CDR2 YYEKEE (reference sequence). DNA of the CDR3: TGTGCCAGCAGCTTGGGACTAGCGGTTTTCTCGGAGACCCAGTACTTC. Protein: CASSLGLAVFSETQYF.

This chain connects TRBV10-3 to TRBJ2-3, with TRBD2 identical over 9 bases. Germline-derived CDR1 and CDR2 are ENHRY and SYGVKD. J was trimmed by 3 bases and V by 2 bases; bases with no gene match: 3. This CDR3 spans 15 amino acids. CDR3 loop: CAISEASGKTDTQYF. CDR3 nucleotide sequence: TGTGCCATCAGTGAGGCTAGCGGGAAGACAGATACGCAGTATTTT.

The genes are TRBV28 and TRBJ1-1; TRBD1 matches at 9 bases. The CDR3 contains 12 residues. Germline lookup yields CDR1 MDHEN and CDR2 SYDVKM. V lost 8 bases to trimming and J lost 3 bases; unmatched junction nucleotides: 1. CDR3 in DNA: TGTGCCAGCTACAGGGGGCACACTGAAGCTTTCTTT. Encoded protein: CASYRGHTEAFF.

In nucleotides, the CDR3 is TGTGCCTCCAGGGTAGGGGGCCCTACGAGAGGCTACACCTTC. Its translation: CASRVGGPTRGYTF. V usage is TRBV28 and J usage is TRBJ1-2; 7 bases match TRBD1. The CDR3 extends over 14 amino acids. V was clipped by 11 bases and J by 8 bases; unmatched bases: 17. Germline V gene lookup returns CDR1 MDHEN and CDR2 SYDVKM.

The rearrangement joins TRBV27 to TRBJ1-2, with TRBD1 as a possible D gene (5 bases). The CDR3 is made up of 15 amino acids. Germline V gene data show CDR1 as MNHEY and CDR2 as SMNVEV (reference sequence). Trimming pared 4 bases from V and 2 bases from J, leaving 14 bases between. For the CDR3, the DNA is TGTGCCAGCAGTTCCTGGCGGGACCGCAACTATGGCTACACCTTC. This codes for CASSSWRDRNYGYTF.

The chain carries TRBV6-6 and TRBJ1-6; D is uncertain. CDR1 MNHNY and CDR2 SVGAGI come from the germline V gene (reference sequence). The V end was cut by 2 bases, the J end by 7 bases, with 9 bases between. The CDR3 is 14 amino acids. CDR3 nucleotides: TGTGCCAGCAGTTACGAGGGTTTGAATTCACCCCTCCACTTT. Translation gives CASSYEGLNSPLHF.

The chain carries TRBV18 and TRBJ2-7, with D possibly being TRBD1 (6 bases). The CDR3 has 16 amino acids. V lost 0 bases and J 0 bases, leaving 12 bases between the germline ends. Germline V gives CDR1 KGHSH, CDR2 LQKENI. The CDR3 DNA reads as TGTGCCAGCTCACCACCATCCGGGGACAACTCCTACGAGCAGTACTTC. Protein: CASSPPSGDNSYEQYF.

The rearrangement uses TRBV5-1 and TRBJ1-2; D not certain. Germline values: CDR1 SGHRS, CDR2 YFSETQ. The CDR3 has 15 residues. V lost 4 bases and J lost 4, with 17 bases in between. In DNA, the CDR3 is TGCGCCAGCAGCCCCTTCCTTCTCACAGTCTATGGCTACACCTTC. Amino acids: CASSPFLLTVYGYTF.

Notes on this clone: One end of the junction does not line up with germline, which may come from a read error. The rearrangement uses TRBV7-7 and TRBJ2-7; D is uncertain. The CDR3 covers 14 residues. Germline values: CDR1 SSHAT, CDR2 FNYEAQ (reference sequence). The CDR3 reads CASSPLSRAYEQYF. CDR3 nucleotides: TGTGCTAGCAGCCCCTTGAGCCGCGCCTACGAGCAGTACTTC.

The chain employs TRBV19 and TRBJ2-2, with 8 bases that match TRBD2. V lost 7 bases, J lost 4 bases, and 14 bases stayed unmatched. From germline, CDR1 is LNHDA and CDR2 SQIVND (reference sequence). The length of the CDR3 is 17 residues. CDR3 nucleotides: TGTGCCAGTACTGTCCGGAGTAGCGGGACTAGCACCGGGGAGCTGTTTTTT. This codes for CASTVRSSGTSTGELFF.

This clone was seen only a few times. The rearrangement uses TRBV28 and TRBJ2-3; tentative D call: TRBD1 (5 bases). Trimming shortened V by 6 bases and J by 6 bases, and 10 bases separated the two germline ends. The CDR3 length is 12 residues. CDR1 and CDR2 from the germline V gene are MDHEN and SYDVKM. The CDR3 nucleotides read TGTGCCAGCAGCTCAGGGCCCGATACGCAGTATTTT. Protein: CASSSGPDTQYF.

J is TRBJ1-4 and V is TRBV25-1, with D perhaps TRBD1 (5 bases). Germline V gene data show CDR1 as MGHDK and CDR2 as SYGVNS. Trimming cost V 0 bases and J 3 bases, with 8 bases left between them. The CDR3 extends over 15 amino acids. This chain's CDR3 is CASSEYTGPNEKLFF. In DNA form, the CDR3 reads TGTGCCAGCAGTGAATATACAGGCCCTAATGAAAAACTGTTTTTT. The complete variable domain, with remaining parts taken from reference TRBV25-1 and TRBJ1-4, reads EADIYQTPRYLVIGTGKKITLECSQTMGHDKMYWYQQDPGMELHLIHYSYGVNSTEKGDLSSESTVSRIRTEHFPLTLESARPSHTSQYLCASSEYTGPNEKLFFGSGTQLSVL.

This clone was seen a handful of times. The chain has TRBV6-5 and TRBJ1-1, with TRBD1 matching 7 bases. Germline values: CDR1 MNHEY, CDR2 SVGAGI. This CDR3 is built from 12 residues. With 6 bases clipped from V and 6 bases from J, the junction kept 4 bases outside the gene matches. The CDR3 region is CASSDRVAEAFF. CDR3 nucleotide sequence: TGTGCCAGCAGCGACAGGGTAGCTGAAGCTTTCTTT.

The V call is TRBV28, the J call TRBJ1-6, with 8 bases that match TRBD1. V dropped 4 bases and J dropped 6; count of bases not matched to a gene: 5. CDR1 MDHEN and CDR2 SYDVKM come from the germline V gene. CDR3 length: 15 residues. The CDR3 region has the DNA TGTGCCAGCAGTTCGACGACAGGGGCTAATTCACCCCTCCACTTT. Protein product: CASSSTTGANSPLHF. Variable domain in full (rest from reference TRBV28 and TRBJ1-6): DVKVTQSSRYLVKRTGEKVFLECVQDMDHENMFWYRQDPGLGLRLIYFSYDVKMKEKGDIPEGYSVSREKKERFSLILESASTNQTSMYLCASSSTTGANSPLHFGNGTRLTVT.

The CDR3 DNA reads as TGTGCCAGCAGCGTAGTTTCAGGGTCCAATGAGCAGTTCTTC. It translates to CASSVVSGSNEQFF. J is TRBJ2-1 and V is TRBV9; D perhaps matches TRBD1 (5 bases). The CDR3 is 14 amino acids. CDR1 is SGDLS and CDR2 is YYNGEE in the germline V gene. V was cut by 0 bases and J by 6 bases, with 10 bases left in between.

V gene TRBV28 combines with J gene TRBJ1-6; 8 bases map to TRBD1. V lost 4 bases to trimming and J lost 6 bases; unmatched junction nucleotides: 5. Germline lookup yields CDR1 MDHEN and CDR2 SYDVKM. The CDR3 runs to 15 residues. The CDR3 is CASSSGGAGNSPLHF. In DNA form, the CDR3 reads TGTGCCAGCAGTTCAGGGGGCGCCGGTAATTCACCCCTCCACTTT.

The rearrangement uses TRBV9 and TRBJ2-1, with D perhaps TRBD2 (5 bases). CDR3 length equals 15 residues. The V end was cut by 5 bases, the J end by 8 bases, with 20 bases between. Germline V gene lookup returns CDR1 SGDLS and CDR2 YYNGEE. The chain's CDR3 is CASRSTRTSQDEQFF. The CDR3 DNA follows: TGTGCCAGCAGGTCTACTAGGACTTCTCAGGATGAGCAGTTCTTC.